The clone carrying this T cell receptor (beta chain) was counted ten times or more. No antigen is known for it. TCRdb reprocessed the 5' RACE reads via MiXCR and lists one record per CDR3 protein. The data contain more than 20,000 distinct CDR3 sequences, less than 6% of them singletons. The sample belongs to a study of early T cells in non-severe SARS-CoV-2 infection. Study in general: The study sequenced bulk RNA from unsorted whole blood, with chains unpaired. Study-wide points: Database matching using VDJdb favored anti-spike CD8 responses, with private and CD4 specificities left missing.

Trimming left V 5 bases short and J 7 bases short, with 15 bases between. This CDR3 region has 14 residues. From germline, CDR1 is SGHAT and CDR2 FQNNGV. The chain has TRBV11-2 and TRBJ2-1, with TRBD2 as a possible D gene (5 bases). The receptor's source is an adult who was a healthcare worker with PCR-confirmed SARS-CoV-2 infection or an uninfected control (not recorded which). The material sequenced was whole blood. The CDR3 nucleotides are TGTGCCAGCAGCGCCCCACGCCGGAGGAATGAGCAGTTCTTC. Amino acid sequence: CASSAPRRRNEQFF. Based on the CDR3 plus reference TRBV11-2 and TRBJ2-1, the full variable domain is EAGVAQSPRYKIIEKRQSVAFWCNPISGHATLYWYQQILGQGPKLLIQFQNNGVVDDSQLPKDRFSAERLKGVDSTLKIQPAKLEDSAVYLCASSAPRRRNEQFFGPGTRLTVL.